This T cell receptor beta chain came from a study of blood T cell repertoires in COVID-19. Study-wide background: Italy, Spain and the United States were the sources of the convalescent and acute COVID-19 samples. PBMCs, B-cell-depleted T cells, or T cells provided the cDNA or gDNA that made up the material.

Only in-frame clones appear in the TCRdb table, and some are missing; sequencing was by immunoSEQ multiplex PCR. The sample contains over 130,000 clones, 70% to 80% of which appear only once. From germline, CDR1 is LGHNT and CDR2 FRNRAP. V was pared by 0 bases and J by 6 bases, with 2 bases of the junction left unmatched. The CDR3 length is 14 residues. Material: peripheral blood. The TCR comes from a man in his fifties with acute or convalescent COVID-19. The chain carries TRBV12-5 and TRBJ2-5; 9 bases agree with TRBD1. CDR3 DNA sequence: TGTGCTAGTGGTTTGGTCGGACAGGGGAAGACCCAGTACTTC. Encoded protein: CASGLVGQGKTQYF.